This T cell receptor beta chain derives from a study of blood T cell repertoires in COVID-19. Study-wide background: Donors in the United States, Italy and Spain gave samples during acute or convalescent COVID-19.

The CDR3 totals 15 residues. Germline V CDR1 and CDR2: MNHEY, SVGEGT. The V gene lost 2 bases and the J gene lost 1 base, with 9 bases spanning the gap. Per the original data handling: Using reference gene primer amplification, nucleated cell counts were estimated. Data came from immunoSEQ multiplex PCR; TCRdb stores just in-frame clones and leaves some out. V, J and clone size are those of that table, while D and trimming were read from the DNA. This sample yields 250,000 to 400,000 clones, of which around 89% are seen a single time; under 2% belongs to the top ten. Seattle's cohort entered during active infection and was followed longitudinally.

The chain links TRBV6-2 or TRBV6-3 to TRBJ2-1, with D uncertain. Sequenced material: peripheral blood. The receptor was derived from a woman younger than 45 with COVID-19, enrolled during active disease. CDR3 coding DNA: TGTGCCAGCAGTTACCTGGCCGGGTCCTACAATGAGCAGTTCTTC. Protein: CASSYLAGSYNEQFF.